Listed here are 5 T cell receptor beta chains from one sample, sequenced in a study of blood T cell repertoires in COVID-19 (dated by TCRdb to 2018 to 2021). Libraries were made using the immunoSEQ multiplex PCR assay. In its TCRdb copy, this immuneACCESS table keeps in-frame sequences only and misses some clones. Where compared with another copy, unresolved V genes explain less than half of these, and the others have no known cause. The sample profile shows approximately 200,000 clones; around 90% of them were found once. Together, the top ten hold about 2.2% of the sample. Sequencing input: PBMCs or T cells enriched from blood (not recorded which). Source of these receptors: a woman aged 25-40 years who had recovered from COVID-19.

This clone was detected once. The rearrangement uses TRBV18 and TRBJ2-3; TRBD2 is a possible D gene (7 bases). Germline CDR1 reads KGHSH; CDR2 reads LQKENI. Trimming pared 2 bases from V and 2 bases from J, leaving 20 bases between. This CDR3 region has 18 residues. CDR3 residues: CASSPLIGQGTNTDTQYF. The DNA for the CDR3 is TGTGCCAGCTCACCATTAATCGGCCAGGGGACTAACACAGATACGCAGTATTTT.

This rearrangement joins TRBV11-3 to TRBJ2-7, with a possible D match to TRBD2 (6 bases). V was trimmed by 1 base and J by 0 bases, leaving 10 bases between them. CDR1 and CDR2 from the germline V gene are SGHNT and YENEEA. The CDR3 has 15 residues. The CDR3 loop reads CASSLGASVSYEQYF. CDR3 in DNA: TGTGCCAGCAGCTTAGGGGCTAGCGTCTCCTACGAGCAGTACTTC.

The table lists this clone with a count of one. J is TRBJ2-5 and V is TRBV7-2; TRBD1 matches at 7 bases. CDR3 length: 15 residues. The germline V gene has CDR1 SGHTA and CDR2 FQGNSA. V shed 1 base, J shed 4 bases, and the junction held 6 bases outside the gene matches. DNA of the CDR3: TGTGCCAGCAGCTTAGACAGCCAGGGGGTAGAGACCCAGTACTTC. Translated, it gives CASSLDSQGVETQYF.

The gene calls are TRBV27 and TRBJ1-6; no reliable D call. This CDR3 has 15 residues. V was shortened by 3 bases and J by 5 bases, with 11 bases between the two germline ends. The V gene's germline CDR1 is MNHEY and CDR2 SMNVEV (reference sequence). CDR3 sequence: CASSFGFGHNSPLHF. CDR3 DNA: TGTGCCAGCAGTTTCGGTTTTGGTCATAATTCACCCCTCCACTTT.

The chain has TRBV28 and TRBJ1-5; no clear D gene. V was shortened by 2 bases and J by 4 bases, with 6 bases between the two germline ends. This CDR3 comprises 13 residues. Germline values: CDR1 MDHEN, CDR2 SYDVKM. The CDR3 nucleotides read TGTGCCAGCAGTTTAACGGTAAATCAGCCCCAGCATTTT. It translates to CASSLTVNQPQHF.